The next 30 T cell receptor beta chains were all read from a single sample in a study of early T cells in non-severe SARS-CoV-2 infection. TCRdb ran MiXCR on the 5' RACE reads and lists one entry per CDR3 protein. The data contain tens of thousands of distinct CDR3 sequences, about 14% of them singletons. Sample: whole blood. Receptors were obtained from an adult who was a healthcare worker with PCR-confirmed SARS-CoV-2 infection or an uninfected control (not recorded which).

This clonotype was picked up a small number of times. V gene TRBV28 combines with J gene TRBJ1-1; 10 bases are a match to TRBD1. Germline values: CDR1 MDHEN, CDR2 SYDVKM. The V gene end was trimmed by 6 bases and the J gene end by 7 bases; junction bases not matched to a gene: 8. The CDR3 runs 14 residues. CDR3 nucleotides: TGTGCCAGCAGCCGGGACAGGGGCGCGGTTGAAGCTTTCTTT. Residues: CASSRDRGAVEAFF.

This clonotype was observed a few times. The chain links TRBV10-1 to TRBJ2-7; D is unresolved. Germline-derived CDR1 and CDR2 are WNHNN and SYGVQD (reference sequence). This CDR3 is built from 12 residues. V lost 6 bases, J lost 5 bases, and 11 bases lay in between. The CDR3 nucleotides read TGCGCCAGCAGCAAGTCGTCTCACGAGCAGTACTTC. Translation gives CASSKSSHEQYF.

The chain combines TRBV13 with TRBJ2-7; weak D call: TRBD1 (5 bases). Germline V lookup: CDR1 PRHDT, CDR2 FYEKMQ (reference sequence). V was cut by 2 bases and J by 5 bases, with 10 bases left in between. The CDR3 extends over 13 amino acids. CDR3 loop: CASSLQGFHEQYF. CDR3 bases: TGTGCCAGCAGCTTACAGGGATTCCACGAGCAGTACTTC. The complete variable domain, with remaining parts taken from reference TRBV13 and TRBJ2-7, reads AAGVIQSPRHLIKEKRETATLKCYPIPRHDTVYWYQQGPGQDPQFLISFYEKMQSDKGSIPDRFSAQQFSDYHSELNMSSLELGDSALYFCASSLQGFHEQYFGPGTRLTVT.

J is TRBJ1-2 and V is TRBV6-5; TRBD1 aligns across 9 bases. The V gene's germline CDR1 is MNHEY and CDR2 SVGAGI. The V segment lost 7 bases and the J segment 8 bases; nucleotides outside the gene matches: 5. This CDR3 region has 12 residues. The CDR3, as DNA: TGTGCCAGCAACACAGGGGGCAAAGGCTACACCTTC. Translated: CASNTGGKGYTF.

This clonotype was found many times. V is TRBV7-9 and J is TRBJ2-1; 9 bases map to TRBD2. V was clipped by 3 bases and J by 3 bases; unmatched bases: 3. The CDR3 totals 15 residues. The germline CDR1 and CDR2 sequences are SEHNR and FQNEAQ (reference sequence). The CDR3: CASSLASGNYNEQFF. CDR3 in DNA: TGTGCCAGCAGCTTGGCTAGCGGGAACTACAATGAGCAGTTCTTC.

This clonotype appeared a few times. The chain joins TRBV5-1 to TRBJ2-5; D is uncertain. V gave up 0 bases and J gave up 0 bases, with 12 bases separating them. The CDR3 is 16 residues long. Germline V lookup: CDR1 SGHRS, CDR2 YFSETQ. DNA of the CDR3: TGCGCCAGCAGCTTGGGCAAACACTCGAACCAAGAGACCCAGTACTTC. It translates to CASSLGKHSNQETQYF.

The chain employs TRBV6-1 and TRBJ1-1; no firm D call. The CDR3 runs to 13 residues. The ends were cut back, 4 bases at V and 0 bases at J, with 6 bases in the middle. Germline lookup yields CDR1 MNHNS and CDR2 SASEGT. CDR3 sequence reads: CASSVELNTEAFF. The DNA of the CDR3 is TGTGCCAGCAGTGTAGAATTGAACACTGAAGCTTTCTTT.

CDR3 DNA sequence: TGTGCCAGCAGTAAGGGACTAGCCGAAATCGCCAAAAACATTCAGTACTTC. Amino acids: CASSKGLAEIAKNIQYF. The chain carries TRBV6-2 or TRBV6-3 and TRBJ2-4; 9 bases are shared with TRBD2. This CDR3 comprises 17 residues. V lost 5 bases, J lost 1 base, and 9 bases stayed unmatched. Per the germline V gene, CDR1 is MNHEY and CDR2 is SVGEGT.

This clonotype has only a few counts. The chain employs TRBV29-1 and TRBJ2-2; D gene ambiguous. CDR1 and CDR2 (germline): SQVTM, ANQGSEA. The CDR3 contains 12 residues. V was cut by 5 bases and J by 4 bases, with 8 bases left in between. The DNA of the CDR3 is TGCAGCGTTCCCCACAGCACCGGGGAGCTGTTTTTT. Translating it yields CSVPHSTGELFF.

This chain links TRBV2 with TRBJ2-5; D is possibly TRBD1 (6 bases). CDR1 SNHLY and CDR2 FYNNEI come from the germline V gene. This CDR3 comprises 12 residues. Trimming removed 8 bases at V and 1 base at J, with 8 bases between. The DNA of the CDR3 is TGTGCCAGCGGACAGATCCAAGAGACCCAGTACTTC. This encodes CASGQIQETQYF.

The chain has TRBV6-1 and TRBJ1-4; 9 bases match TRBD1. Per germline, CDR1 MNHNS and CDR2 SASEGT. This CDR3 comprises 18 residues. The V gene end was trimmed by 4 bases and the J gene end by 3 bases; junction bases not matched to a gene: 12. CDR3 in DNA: TGTGCCAGCAGTGTAGACCCCGGGACAGGGTTAGCTAATGAAAAACTGTTTTTT. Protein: CASSVDPGTGLANEKLFF.

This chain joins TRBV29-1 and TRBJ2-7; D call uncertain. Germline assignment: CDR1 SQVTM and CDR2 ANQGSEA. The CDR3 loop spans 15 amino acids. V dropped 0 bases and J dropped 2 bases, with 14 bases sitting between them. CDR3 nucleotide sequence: TGCAGCGTTGAAGATGAGGCTTCCCATACCTACGAGCAGTACTTC. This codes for CSVEDEASHTYEQYF.

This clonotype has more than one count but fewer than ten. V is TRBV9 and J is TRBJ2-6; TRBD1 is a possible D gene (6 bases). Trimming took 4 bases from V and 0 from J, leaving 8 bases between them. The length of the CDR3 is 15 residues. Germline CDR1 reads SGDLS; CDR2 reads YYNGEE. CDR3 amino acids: CASSYRASGANVLTF. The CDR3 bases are TGTGCCAGCAGCTACAGGGCCTCTGGGGCCAACGTCCTGACTTTC.

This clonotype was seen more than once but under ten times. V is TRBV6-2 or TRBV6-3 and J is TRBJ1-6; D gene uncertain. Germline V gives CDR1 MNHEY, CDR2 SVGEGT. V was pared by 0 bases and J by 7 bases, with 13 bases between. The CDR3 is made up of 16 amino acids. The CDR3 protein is CASSYSSYSSNSPLHF. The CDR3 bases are TGTGCCAGCAGTTACTCGTCTTACAGTTCAAATTCACCCCTCCACTTT.

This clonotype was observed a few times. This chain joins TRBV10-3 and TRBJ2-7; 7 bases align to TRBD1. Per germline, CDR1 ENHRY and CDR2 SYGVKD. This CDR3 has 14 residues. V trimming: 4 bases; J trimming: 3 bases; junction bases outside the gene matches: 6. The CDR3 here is CAISVTGVHYEQYF. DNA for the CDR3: TGTGCCATCAGTGTTACAGGGGTTCACTACGAGCAGTACTTC.

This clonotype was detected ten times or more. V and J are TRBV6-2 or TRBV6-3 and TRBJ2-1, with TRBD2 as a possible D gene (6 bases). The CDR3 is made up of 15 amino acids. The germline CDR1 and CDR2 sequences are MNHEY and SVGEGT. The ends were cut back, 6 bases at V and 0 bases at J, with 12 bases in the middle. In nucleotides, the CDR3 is TGTGCCAGCAGCCCTTTCGGGAGCTCCTACAATGAGCAGTTCTTC. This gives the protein CASSPFGSSYNEQFF.

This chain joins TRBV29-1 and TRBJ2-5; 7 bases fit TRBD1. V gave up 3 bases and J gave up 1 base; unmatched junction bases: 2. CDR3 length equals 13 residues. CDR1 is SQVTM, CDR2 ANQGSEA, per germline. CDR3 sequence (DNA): TGCAGCGTTGAGGCAGGGGGCCAAGAGACCCAGTACTTC. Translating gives CSVEAGGQETQYF. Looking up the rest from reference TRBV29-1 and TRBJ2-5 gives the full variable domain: SAVISQKPSRDICQRGTSLTIQCQVDSQVTMMFWYRQQPGQSLTLIATANQGSEATYESGFVIDKFPISRPNLTFSTLTVSNMSPEDSSIYLCSVEAGGQETQYFGPGTRLLVL.

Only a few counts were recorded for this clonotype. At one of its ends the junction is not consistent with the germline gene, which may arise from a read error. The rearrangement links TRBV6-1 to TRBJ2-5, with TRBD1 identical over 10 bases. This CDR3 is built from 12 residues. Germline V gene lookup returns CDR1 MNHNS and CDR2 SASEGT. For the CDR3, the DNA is TGTGCCAGCAGTTTTTCCGGGACAGGGGACGCCTTC. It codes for CASSFSGTGDAF.

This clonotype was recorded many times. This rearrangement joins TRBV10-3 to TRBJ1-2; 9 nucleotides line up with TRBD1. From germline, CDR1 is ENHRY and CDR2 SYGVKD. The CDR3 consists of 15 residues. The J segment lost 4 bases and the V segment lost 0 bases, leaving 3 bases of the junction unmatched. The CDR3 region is CAISESGQGFYGYTF. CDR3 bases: TGTGCCATCAGTGAGTCGGGACAGGGCTTCTATGGCTACACCTTC.

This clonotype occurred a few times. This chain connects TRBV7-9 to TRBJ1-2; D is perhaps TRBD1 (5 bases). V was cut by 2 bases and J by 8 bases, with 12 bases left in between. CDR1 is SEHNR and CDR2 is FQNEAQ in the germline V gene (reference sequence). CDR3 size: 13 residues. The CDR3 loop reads CASSLNGAGGYTF. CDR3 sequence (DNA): TGTGCCAGCAGCTTAAACGGGGCTGGAGGCTACACCTTC.

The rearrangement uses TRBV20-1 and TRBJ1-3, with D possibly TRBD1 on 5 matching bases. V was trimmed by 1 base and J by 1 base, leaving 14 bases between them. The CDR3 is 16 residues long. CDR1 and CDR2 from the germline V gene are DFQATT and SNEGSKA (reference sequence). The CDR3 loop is CSARGARDLSGNTIYF. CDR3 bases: TGCAGTGCTAGAGGGGCCCGGGACCTTTCTGGAAACACCATATATTTT.

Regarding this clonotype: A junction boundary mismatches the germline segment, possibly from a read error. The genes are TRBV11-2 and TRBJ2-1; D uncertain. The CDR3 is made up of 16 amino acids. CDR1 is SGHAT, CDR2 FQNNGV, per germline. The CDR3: CASSLVIQSSYNEQFF. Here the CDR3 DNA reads TGTGCCAGCAGTTTAGTCATCCAGAGCTCCTACAATGAGCAGTTCTTC.

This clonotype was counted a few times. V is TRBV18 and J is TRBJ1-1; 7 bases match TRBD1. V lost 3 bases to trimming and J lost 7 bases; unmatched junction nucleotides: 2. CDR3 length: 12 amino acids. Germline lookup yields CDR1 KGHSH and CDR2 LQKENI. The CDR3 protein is CASSPAGGEAFF. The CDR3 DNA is TGTGCCAGCTCACCTGCAGGGGGTGAAGCTTTCTTT.

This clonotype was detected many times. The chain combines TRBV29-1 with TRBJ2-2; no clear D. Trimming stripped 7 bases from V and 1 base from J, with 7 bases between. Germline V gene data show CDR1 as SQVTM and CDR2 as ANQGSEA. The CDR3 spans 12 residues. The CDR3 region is CSGHRNTGELFF. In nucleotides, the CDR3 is TGCAGCGGACACAGGAACACCGGGGAGCTGTTTTTT.

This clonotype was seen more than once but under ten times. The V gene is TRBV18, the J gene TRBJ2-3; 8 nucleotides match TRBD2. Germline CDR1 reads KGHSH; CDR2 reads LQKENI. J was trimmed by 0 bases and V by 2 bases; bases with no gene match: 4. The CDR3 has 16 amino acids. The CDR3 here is CASSPTLAGSTDTQYF. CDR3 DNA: TGTGCCAGCTCACCAACTCTAGCGGGCAGCACAGATACGCAGTATTTT.

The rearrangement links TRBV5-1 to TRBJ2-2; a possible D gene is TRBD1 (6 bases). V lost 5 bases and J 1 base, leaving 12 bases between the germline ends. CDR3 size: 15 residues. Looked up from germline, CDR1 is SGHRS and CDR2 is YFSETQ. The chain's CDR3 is CASSPSGQNTGELFF. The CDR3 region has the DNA TGCGCCAGCAGTCCCTCGGGACAGAACACCGGGGAGCTGTTTTTT.

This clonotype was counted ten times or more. Written as DNA, the CDR3 is TGTGCCAGTATCTTAAGGACAGGGACGGGCGACAATCAGCCCCAGCATTTT. This encodes CASILRTGTGDNQPQHF. The chain has TRBV19 and TRBJ1-5, with TRBD1 matching 8 bases. The V and J ends lost 7 bases and 3 bases, in that order; junction bases with no gene match: 14. This CDR3 is built from 17 residues. From germline, CDR1 is LNHDA and CDR2 SQIVND (reference sequence).

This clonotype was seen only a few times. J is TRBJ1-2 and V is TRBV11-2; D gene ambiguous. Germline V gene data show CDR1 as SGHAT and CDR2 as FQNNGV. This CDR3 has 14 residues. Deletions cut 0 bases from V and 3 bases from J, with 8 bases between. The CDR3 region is CASSLDGAYYGYTF. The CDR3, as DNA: TGTGCCAGCAGCTTAGACGGCGCTTACTATGGCTACACCTTC.

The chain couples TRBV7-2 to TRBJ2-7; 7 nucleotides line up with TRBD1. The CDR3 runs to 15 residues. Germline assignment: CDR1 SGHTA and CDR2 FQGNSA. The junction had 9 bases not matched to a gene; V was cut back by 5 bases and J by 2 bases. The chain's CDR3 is CASSPRSGQTYEQYF. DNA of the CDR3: TGTGCCAGCAGCCCCCGATCGGGACAGACCTACGAGCAGTACTTC.

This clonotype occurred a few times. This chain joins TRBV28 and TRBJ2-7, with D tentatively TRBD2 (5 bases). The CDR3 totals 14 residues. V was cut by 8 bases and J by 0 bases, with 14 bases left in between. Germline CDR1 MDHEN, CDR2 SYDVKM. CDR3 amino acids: CASGSPGFSYEQYF. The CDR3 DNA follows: TGTGCCAGCGGGTCTCCGGGATTCTCCTACGAGCAGTACTTC.